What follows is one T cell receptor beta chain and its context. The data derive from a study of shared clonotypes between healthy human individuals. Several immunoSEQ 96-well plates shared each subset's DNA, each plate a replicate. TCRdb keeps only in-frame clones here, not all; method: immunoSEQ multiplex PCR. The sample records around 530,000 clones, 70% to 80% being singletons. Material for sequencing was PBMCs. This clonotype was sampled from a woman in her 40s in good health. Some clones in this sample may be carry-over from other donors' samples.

CDR3 sequence: CASSSRGGWSSYEQYF. CDR3 coding DNA: TGTGCCAGCAGTTCCCGGGGGGGCTGGAGCTCCTACGAGCAGTACTTC. This chain joins TRBV6-6 and TRBJ2-7, with 8 bases aligning to TRBD2. V lost 4 bases to trimming and J lost 0 bases; unmatched junction nucleotides: 8. Germline assignment: CDR1 MNHNY and CDR2 SVGAGI (reference sequence). The CDR3 consists of 16 residues.